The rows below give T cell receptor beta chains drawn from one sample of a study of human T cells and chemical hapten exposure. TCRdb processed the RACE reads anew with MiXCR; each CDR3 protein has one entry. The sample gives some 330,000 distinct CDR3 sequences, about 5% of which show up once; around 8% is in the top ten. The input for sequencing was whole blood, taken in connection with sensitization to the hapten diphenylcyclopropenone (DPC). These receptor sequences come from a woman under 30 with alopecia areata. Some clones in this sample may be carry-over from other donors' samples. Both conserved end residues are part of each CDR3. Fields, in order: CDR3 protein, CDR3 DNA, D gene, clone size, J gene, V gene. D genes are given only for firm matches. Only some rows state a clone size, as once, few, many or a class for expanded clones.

cdr3_aa: CASSRRGQNYGYTF; cdr3_nt: TGTGCCAGCAGTAGGAGGGGCCAAAACTATGGCTACACCTTC; d_call: NA; clone_size: many; j_call: TRBJ1-2; v_call: TRBV25-1
cdr3_aa: CASKGAGTGELFF; cdr3_nt: TGTGCCAGCAAGGGGGCGGGCACCGGGGAGCTGTTTTTT; d_call: TRBD1; clone_size: NA; j_call: TRBJ2-2; v_call: TRBV6-6
cdr3_aa: CATSGGGSQETQYF; cdr3_nt: TGTGCCACCAGTGGCGGGGGTAGCCAAGAGACCCAGTACTTC; d_call: TRBD2; clone_size: few; j_call: TRBJ2-5; v_call: TRBV24-1
cdr3_aa: CASRVSGRGSPTYEQYF; cdr3_nt: TGTGCCAGCAGAGTCTCGGGAAGAGGTTCTCCTACTTACGAGCAGTACTTC; d_call: NA; clone_size: few; j_call: TRBJ2-7; v_call: TRBV2
cdr3_aa: CASSKDRGADTQYF; cdr3_nt: TGTGCCAGCAGCAAAGACAGGGGCGCAGATACGCAGTATTTT; d_call: TRBD1; clone_size: many; j_call: TRBJ2-3; v_call: TRBV7-2
cdr3_aa: CASSLAFKTGSTDTQYF; cdr3_nt: TGTGCCAGCAGCTTGGCCTTTAAAACAGGGAGCACAGATACGCAGTATTTT; d_call: NA; clone_size: NA; j_call: TRBJ2-3; v_call: TRBV5-4
cdr3_aa: CASSQDMDREVSGELFF; cdr3_nt: TGCGCCAGCAGCCAAGATATGGACAGGGAGGTTTCCGGGGAGCTGTTTTTT; d_call: TRBD1; clone_size: NA; j_call: TRBJ2-2; v_call: TRBV4-3
cdr3_aa: CASSDRGLTEAFF; cdr3_nt: TGTGCCAGCTCGGACAGGGGGCTCACTGAAGCTTTCTTT; d_call: TRBD1; clone_size: many; j_call: TRBJ1-1; v_call: TRBV18
cdr3_aa: CASSFGPEGLVTDTQYF; cdr3_nt: TGTGCCAGCAGTTTCGGCCCGGAGGGGCTTGTCACAGATACGCAGTATTTT; d_call: NA; clone_size: few; j_call: TRBJ2-3; v_call: TRBV12-3/TRBV12-4
cdr3_aa: CASSVAVSTDTQYF; cdr3_nt: TGTGCCAGCAGCGTAGCCGTTAGCACAGATACGCAGTATTTT; d_call: NA; clone_size: NA; j_call: TRBJ2-3; v_call: TRBV9
cdr3_aa: CASGFMGGGIDNIQYF; cdr3_nt: TGTGCTAGTGGTTTTATGGGTGGCGGTATAGACAACATTCAGTACTTC; d_call: NA; clone_size: few; j_call: TRBJ2-4; v_call: TRBV12-5
cdr3_aa: CASSDVRYSQETQYF; cdr3_nt: TGCGCCAGCAGCGATGTACGTTACTCACAAGAGACCCAGTACTTC; d_call: NA; clone_size: NA; j_call: TRBJ2-5; v_call: TRBV4-1
cdr3_aa: CASSPHDRVRETQYF; cdr3_nt: TGTGCCAGCAGCCCACACGACAGGGTCCGAGAGACCCAGTACTTC; d_call: TRBD1; clone_size: few; j_call: TRBJ2-5; v_call: TRBV7-2
cdr3_aa: CASSSGTGAGYTF; cdr3_nt: TGTGCCAGCAGCAGTGGGACAGGTGCTGGCTACACCTTC; d_call: TRBD1; clone_size: many; j_call: TRBJ1-2; v_call: TRBV12-3/TRBV12-4
cdr3_aa: CASSYDWTGGNYGYTF; cdr3_nt: TGTGCCAGCAGTTACGATTGGACAGGGGGAAACTATGGCTACACCTTC; d_call: TRBD1; clone_size: few; j_call: TRBJ1-2; v_call: TRBV6-5
cdr3_aa: CASTLFYPERGANVLTF; cdr3_nt: TGTGCCAGCACCCTGTTTTACCCAGAGCGAGGGGCCAACGTCCTGACTTTC; d_call: NA; clone_size: many; j_call: TRBJ2-6; v_call: TRBV6-2/TRBV6-3
cdr3_aa: CASSQGTGGGYTF; cdr3_nt: TGTGCCAGCAGCCAGGGGACAGGGGGTGGCTACACCTTC; d_call: TRBD1; clone_size: many; j_call: TRBJ1-2; v_call: TRBV7-3
cdr3_aa: CASSLVGGKGYTF; cdr3_nt: TGTGCCAGCAGCTTGGTCGGGGGCAAGGGCTACACCTTC; d_call: NA; clone_size: many; j_call: TRBJ1-2; v_call: TRBV7-9
cdr3_aa: CASSVGGRDRSDIQYF; cdr3_nt: TGTGCCAGCAGCGTAGGGGGCCGGGACAGGTCAGACATTCAGTACTTC; d_call: TRBD1; clone_size: many; j_call: TRBJ2-4; v_call: TRBV9
cdr3_aa: CSVWGQGIVNEQFF; cdr3_nt: TGCAGCGTTTGGGGACAGGGGATAGTGAATGAGCAGTTCTTC; d_call: TRBD1; clone_size: many; j_call: TRBJ2-1; v_call: TRBV29-1
cdr3_aa: CASSLIGTSGGTDTQYF; cdr3_nt: TGTGCCAGCAGTTTAATAGGGACTAGCGGGGGCACAGATACGCAGTATTTT; d_call: TRBD2; clone_size: NA; j_call: TRBJ2-3; v_call: TRBV28
cdr3_aa: CASSPQLINYGYTF; cdr3_nt: TGTGCCAGCAGCCCCCAGTTGATCAACTATGGCTACACCTTC; d_call: NA; clone_size: few; j_call: TRBJ1-2; v_call: TRBV7-2
cdr3_aa: CASSYFGGGVFDEQFF; cdr3_nt: TGTGCCAGCAGTTATTTCGGCGGGGGGGTTTTCGATGAGCAGTTCTTC; d_call: TRBD2; clone_size: many; j_call: TRBJ2-1; v_call: TRBV6-5
cdr3_aa: CATSRGTGANVLTF; cdr3_nt: TGTGCCACCAGCAGGGGGACCGGGGCCAACGTCCTGACTTTC; d_call: TRBD1; clone_size: NA; j_call: TRBJ2-6; v_call: TRBV24-1
cdr3_aa: CSVPGNEQFF; cdr3_nt: TGCAGTGTCCCAGGGAATGAGCAGTTCTTC; d_call: NA; clone_size: many; j_call: TRBJ2-1; v_call: TRBV29-1
cdr3_aa: CSASQGIYGYTF; cdr3_nt: TGCAGCGCTTCACAGGGGATCTATGGCTACACCTTC; d_call: TRBD1; clone_size: many; j_call: TRBJ1-2; v_call: TRBV29-1
cdr3_aa: CASSSVASGGQGDTQYF; cdr3_nt: TGTGCCAGCAGCTCCGTAGCTAGCGGGGGTCAGGGAGATACGCAGTATTTT; d_call: TRBD2; clone_size: many; j_call: TRBJ2-3; v_call: TRBV7-8
cdr3_aa: CASGQGNSGNTIYF; cdr3_nt: TGTGCCAGTGGACAGGGAAACTCTGGAAACACCATATATTTT; d_call: TRBD1; clone_size: few; j_call: TRBJ1-3; v_call: TRBV7-9
cdr3_aa: CASAGTSGPHDEQFF; cdr3_nt: TGTGCCAGCGCAGGGACTAGCGGACCTCACGATGAGCAGTTCTTC; d_call: TRBD2; clone_size: few; j_call: TRBJ2-1; v_call: TRBV7-9
cdr3_aa: CASREERGGSLNTQYF; cdr3_nt: TGTGCCAGCAGGGAAGAGCGGGGGGGTTCCTTGAATACGCAGTATTTT; d_call: TRBD2; clone_size: many; j_call: TRBJ2-3; v_call: TRBV7-2
cdr3_aa: CAISELGDSEAFF; cdr3_nt: TGTGCCATCAGTGAGTTAGGGGACAGCGAAGCTTTCTTT; d_call: TRBD1; clone_size: NA; j_call: TRBJ1-1; v_call: TRBV10-3
cdr3_aa: CASSFSRGGQYF; cdr3_nt: TGTGCCAGCAGTTTTTCCCGGGGCGGGCAGTACTTC; d_call: NA; clone_size: many; j_call: TRBJ2-7; v_call: TRBV6-2/TRBV6-3
cdr3_aa: CASSLASGLAGTDTQYF; cdr3_nt: TGTGCCAGCAGCTTAGCGAGTGGGCTAGCGGGCACAGATACGCAGTATTTT; d_call: TRBD2; clone_size: NA; j_call: TRBJ2-3; v_call: TRBV7-2
cdr3_aa: CASSYSYLPYGEETQYF; cdr3_nt: TGTGCCAGCAGTTACTCATATCTCCCGTACGGGGAAGAGACCCAGTACTTC; d_call: NA; clone_size: few; j_call: TRBJ2-5; v_call: TRBV6-5
cdr3_aa: CASSWIRQGQPQHF; cdr3_nt: TGTGCCAGCAGTTGGATCCGGCAGGGCCAGCCCCAGCATTTT; d_call: NA; clone_size: NA; j_call: TRBJ1-5; v_call: TRBV6-5
cdr3_aa: CSARAWGRENSPLHF; cdr3_nt: TGCAGTGCTAGGGCGTGGGGCAGGGAGAATTCACCCCTCCACTTT; d_call: NA; clone_size: few; j_call: TRBJ1-6; v_call: TRBV20-1
cdr3_aa: CATSRENSNQPQHF; cdr3_nt: TGTGCCACCAGCCGTGAAAATAGCAATCAGCCCCAGCATTTT; d_call: NA; clone_size: many; j_call: TRBJ1-5; v_call: TRBV15
cdr3_aa: CASSIDRDAGNQPQHF; cdr3_nt: TGTGCCAGCTCTATTGACAGGGACGCGGGCAATCAGCCCCAGCATTTT; d_call: TRBD1; clone_size: few; j_call: TRBJ1-5; v_call: TRBV6-5
cdr3_aa: CASSRAGGRNEQFF; cdr3_nt: TGTGCCAGCAGTCGAGCGGGGGGGCGCAATGAGCAGTTCTTC; d_call: TRBD2; clone_size: few; j_call: TRBJ2-1; v_call: TRBV6-2/TRBV6-3
cdr3_aa: CASSQGDRDAAYEQYF; cdr3_nt: TGTGCCAGCAGCCAGGGGGACCGGGACGCCGCCTACGAGCAGTACTTC; d_call: NA; clone_size: NA; j_call: TRBJ2-7; v_call: TRBV4-2
cdr3_aa: CASSQDLRETEAFF; cdr3_nt: TGTGCCAGCAGCCAAGATCTAAGGGAAACTGAAGCTTTCTTT; d_call: NA; clone_size: many; j_call: TRBJ1-1; v_call: TRBV4-2
cdr3_aa: CASSSADAWDTEAFF; cdr3_nt: TGTGCCAGCAGCTCCGCGGACGCATGGGACACTGAAGCTTTCTTT; d_call: NA; clone_size: many; j_call: TRBJ1-1; v_call: TRBV11-2
cdr3_aa: CASSLNGRGGLPHNEQFF; cdr3_nt: TGTGCCAGCAGCTTAAATGGGCGGGGGGGCCTCCCCCACAATGAGCAGTTCTTC; d_call: TRBD2; clone_size: NA; j_call: TRBJ2-1; v_call: TRBV7-2
cdr3_aa: CASSQLGQGNTEAFF; cdr3_nt: TGTGCCAGCAGCCAGCTTGGACAGGGGAACACTGAAGCTTTCTTT; d_call: TRBD1; clone_size: NA; j_call: TRBJ1-1; v_call: TRBV13
cdr3_aa: CASSEKSGSYPYEQYF; cdr3_nt: TGTGCCAGCAGCGAAAAGAGCGGATCTTACCCCTACGAGCAGTACTTC; d_call: NA; clone_size: few; j_call: TRBJ2-7; v_call: TRBV13
cdr3_aa: CASRVGASYEQYF; cdr3_nt: TGTGCCAGCAGAGTGGGGGCTTCCTACGAGCAGTACTTC; d_call: NA; clone_size: NA; j_call: TRBJ2-7; v_call: TRBV6-2/TRBV6-3
cdr3_aa: CASSQSGQGGTEAFF; cdr3_nt: TGCGCCAGCAGCCAATCCGGACAGGGAGGCACTGAAGCTTTCTTT; d_call: TRBD1; clone_size: few; j_call: TRBJ1-1; v_call: TRBV5-1
cdr3_aa: CASSVAPRGSEAFF; cdr3_nt: TGTGCCAGCAGCGTAGCCCCCAGGGGGTCTGAAGCTTTCTTT; d_call: TRBD1; clone_size: many; j_call: TRBJ1-1; v_call: TRBV9
cdr3_aa: CASSYSISGAPSNQPQHF; cdr3_nt: TGTGCCAGCAGTTACTCGATATCAGGGGCTCCAAGCAATCAGCCCCAGCATTTT; d_call: NA; clone_size: few; j_call: TRBJ1-5; v_call: TRBV6-2/TRBV6-3
cdr3_aa: CASSSASGGADTQYF; cdr3_nt: TGTGCCAGCAGCTCGGCTAGCGGGGGTGCAGATACGCAGTATTTT; d_call: TRBD2; clone_size: NA; j_call: TRBJ2-3; v_call: TRBV7-2
cdr3_aa: CATSGGSSGELFF; cdr3_nt: TGTGCCACCAGTGGCGGGTCTTCCGGGGAGCTGTTTTTT; d_call: NA; clone_size: many; j_call: TRBJ2-2; v_call: TRBV24-1
cdr3_aa: CASSTRTSLFYTDTQYF; cdr3_nt: TGTGCCAGCAGTACGCGGACTAGTCTTTTTTACACAGATACGCAGTATTTT; d_call: TRBD2; clone_size: many; j_call: TRBJ2-3; v_call: TRBV6-5